Presented here are 26 T cell receptor beta chains from one specimen sequenced in a study of naive and memory T cell subsets. Both TRBC1 and TRBC2 were covered by a beta constant-region primer of two equimolar oligonucleotides. TCRdb fed the UMI-ligation and nested PCR reads into MiXCR, producing one record per CDR3 protein. The sample lists about 150,000 distinct CDR3 sequences; approximately 15% were seen once. Specimen: naive CD4+ T cells from blood. The receptors were gathered from a human donor in good health.

V usage is TRBV7-9 and J usage is TRBJ1-6; TRBD1 matches at 9 bases. V was pared by 0 bases and J by 8 bases, with 2 bases of the junction left unmatched. Per the germline V gene, CDR1 is SEHNR and CDR2 is FQNEAQ (reference sequence). CDR3 length: 15 amino acids. CDR3 amino acids: CASSLATGGYSPLHF. DNA for the CDR3: TGTGCCAGCAGCTTAGCTACAGGGGGCTATTCACCCCTCCACTTT.

The genes are TRBV11-2 and TRBJ2-7; TRBD1 matches at 11 bases. This CDR3 spans 15 amino acids. CDR1 is SGHAT, CDR2 FQNNGV, per germline. The V segment lost 3 bases and the J segment 6 bases; nucleotides outside the gene matches: 7. The CDR3 DNA follows: TGTGCCAGCAGCTTTAAGGGGACAGGGGGTCGCGAGCAGTACTTC. This sequence encodes CASSFKGTGGREQYF.

The rearrangement joins TRBV12-3 or TRBV12-4 to TRBJ2-3; unclear D gene. The CDR3 spans 16 residues. Trimming removed 6 bases from V and 2 bases from J, with 18 bases in between. CDR3 sequence reads: CASSPAGGRITDTQYF. Here the CDR3 DNA reads TGTGCCAGCAGCCCGGCCGGCGGCCGAATCACAGATACGCAGTATTTT.

In this sample, this clonotype turned up a few times. This chain connects TRBV11-3 to TRBJ2-3; weak D call: TRBD1 (8 bases). Trimming pared 4 bases from V and 4 bases from J, leaving 15 bases between. This CDR3 spans 15 amino acids. Germline CDR1 SGHNT, CDR2 YENEEA. The CDR3 region is CASSSVTGGADTQYF. Written as DNA, the CDR3 is TGTGCCAGCAGCTCTGTAACAGGGGGGGCAGATACGCAGTATTTT.

The chain combines TRBV30 with TRBJ2-1, with TRBD2 matching 8 bases. This CDR3 is built from 14 residues. The V gene's germline CDR1 is GTSNPN and CDR2 SVGIG (reference sequence). V lost 5 bases, J lost 6 bases, and 9 bases stayed unmatched. The CDR3 nucleotides are TGTGCCTGGGGGCCCGGGACTAGGCCCAATGAGCAGTTCTTC. Translation gives CAWGPGTRPNEQFF.

The J gene is TRBJ2-2, the V gene TRBV9, with TRBD1 identical over 9 bases. CDR3 size: 16 residues. Per the germline V gene, CDR1 is SGDLS and CDR2 is YYNGEE. Trimming at V came to 4 bases and at J to 1 base, leaving 5 bases not matched to a gene. The CDR3 DNA reads as TGTGCCAGCAGCCCGCAGACAGGGGGGAACACCGGGGAGCTGTTTTTT. Protein: CASSPQTGGNTGELFF. Based on the CDR3 plus reference TRBV9 and TRBJ2-2, the full variable domain is DSGVTQTPKHLITATGQRVTLRCSPRSGDLSVYWYQQSLDQGLQFLIQYYNGEERAKGNILERFSAQQFPDLHSELNLSSLELGDSALYFCASSPQTGGNTGELFFGEGSRLTVL.

V gene TRBV7-9 combines with J gene TRBJ2-7; TRBD2 might be the D (5 bases). The CDR3 contains 16 residues. From germline, CDR1 is SEHNR and CDR2 FQNEAQ (reference sequence). V was trimmed by 4 bases and J by 0 bases, leaving 16 bases between them. In nucleotides, the CDR3 is TGTGCCAGCAGCTCAGACCGGGTGGGAGACTCCTACGAGCAGTACTTC. It yields the protein CASSSDRVGDSYEQYF.

This clonotype has more than one count but fewer than ten. This chain joins TRBV12-3 or TRBV12-4 and TRBJ2-3, with D maybe TRBD2 (5 bases). The CDR3 sequence is 14 residues long. With 3 bases removed from V and 4 bases from J, the gap between germline ends came to 11 bases. Here the CDR3 DNA reads TGTGCCAGCAGTTTTGAGGGATCAGCAGATACGCAGTATTTT. Translating it yields CASSFEGSADTQYF.

The rearrangement uses TRBV20-1 and TRBJ1-2; 10 bases are a match to TRBD1. Germline CDR1 DFQATT, CDR2 SNEGSKA (reference sequence). V lost 5 bases and J lost 4; bases outside the gene matches: 13. The CDR3 is 16 amino acids. CDR3 nucleotide sequence: TGCAGTGCTTACGCCCGTGGACAGGGGGGGGGCTATGGCTACACCTTC. Protein: CSAYARGQGGGYGYTF.

The chain employs TRBV20-1 and TRBJ1-2; 9 bases agree with TRBD1. The ends lost 5 bases at V and 5 bases at J; junction bases unmatched: 6. Germline loops: CDR1 DFQATT, CDR2 SNEGSKA (reference sequence). The CDR3 runs 13 residues. The CDR3 here is CSAATGGVYGYTF. The DNA for the CDR3 is TGCAGTGCTGCCACAGGGGGCGTTTATGGCTACACCTTC.

This clonotype was recorded at least ten times. The chain recombines TRBV12-5 with TRBJ2-7; D gene ambiguous. With 6 bases removed from V and 6 bases from J, the gap between germline ends came to 15 bases. The CDR3 contains 13 residues. CDR1 and CDR2 (germline): LGHNT, FRNRAP. The CDR3 spells CASGLAYSGEQYF. As DNA, the CDR3 is TGTGCTAGTGGCTTAGCTTATTCCGGCGAGCAGTACTTC.

This chain uses TRBV20-1 with TRBJ2-7; 7 bases are a match to TRBD2. The CDR3 consists of 15 residues. Germline V gives CDR1 DFQATT, CDR2 SNEGSKA (reference sequence). J lost 4 bases, V lost 0 bases, and 9 bases had no gene match. This chain's CDR3 is CSARDLLTSRYEQYF. DNA of the CDR3: TGCAGTGCTAGAGATCTTTTGACTAGCCGGTACGAGCAGTACTTC.

In its sample, this clonotype was seen many times. The chain combines TRBV29-1 with TRBJ1-1; no clear D gene. Trimming stripped 3 bases from V and 5 bases from J, with 13 bases between. The CDR3 totals 13 residues. CDR1 is SQVTM, CDR2 ANQGSEA, per germline. CDR3: CSVEFGPGTEAFF. The CDR3, as DNA: TGCAGCGTTGAGTTTGGGCCAGGTACTGAAGCTTTCTTT. The entire variable domain, with the rest obtained from reference TRBV29-1 and TRBJ1-1, is as follows: SAVISQKPSRDICQRGTSLTIQCQVDSQVTMMFWYRQQPGQSLTLIATANQGSEATYESGFVIDKFPISRPNLTFSTLTVSNMSPEDSSIYLCSVEFGPGTEAFFGQGTRLTVV.

This clonotype was picked up a small number of times. The rearrangement links TRBV6-5 to TRBJ1-1; a possible D gene is TRBD1 (5 bases). The CDR3 has 14 residues. Germline assignment: CDR1 MNHEY and CDR2 SVGAGI. Trimming removed 8 bases from V and 5 bases from J, with 18 bases in between. CDR3 in amino acids: CASGSVGPGTEAFF. The CDR3 DNA is TGTGCCAGCGGCTCAGTGGGACCGGGGACTGAAGCTTTCTTT.

This clonotype was seen repeatedly, ten times or more. The chain joins TRBV28 to TRBJ2-1; tentative D call: TRBD2 (6 bases). The CDR3 consists of 12 residues. V lost 9 bases, J lost 2 bases, and 8 bases lay in between. Germline V CDR1 and CDR2: MDHEN, SYDVKM. The CDR3 protein is CASSGAYNEQFF. Here the CDR3 DNA reads TGTGCCAGTAGCGGTGCCTACAATGAGCAGTTCTTC.

This clonotype has only a few counts. V gene TRBV3-1 combines with J gene TRBJ2-3; D is unclear. Germline CDR1 is LGHDT and CDR2 is YNNKEL (reference sequence). The CDR3 totals 15 residues. V gave up 2 bases and J gave up 4 bases, with 13 bases separating them. CDR3 residues: CASSQFPGESDTQYF. The CDR3 region has the DNA TGTGCCAGCAGCCAATTCCCAGGTGAATCAGATACGCAGTATTTT.

This clonotype has only a few counts. The chain has TRBV7-2 and TRBJ2-3; D gene unclear. V was clipped by 4 bases and J by 2 bases, with 10 bases between them. CDR3 length equals 14 residues. Germline V gives CDR1 SGHTA, CDR2 FQGNSA. The chain's CDR3 is CASSSVSLTDTQYF. DNA for the CDR3: TGTGCCAGCAGCTCCGTTAGCCTCACAGATACGCAGTATTTT.

There are a few counts of this clonotype. The chain combines TRBV4-2 with TRBJ2-7, with TRBD1 identical over 10 bases. In germline, CDR1 is LGHNA, CDR2 YNFKEQ. Losses at the gene ends were 1 base for V and 4 bases for J; bases not matched to a gene: 4. The CDR3 is 15 amino acids. The CDR3 loop reads CASSQVTGQGYEQYF. CDR3 bases: TGTGCCAGCAGCCAAGTTACGGGACAGGGGTACGAGCAGTACTTC.

This chain links TRBV9 with TRBJ1-2, with no clear D. From germline, CDR1 is SGDLS and CDR2 YYNGEE. Trimming shortened V by 4 bases and J by 2 bases, and 12 bases separated the two germline ends. The CDR3 runs to 14 residues. CDR3 sequence reads: CASSNGGSNYGYTF. CDR3 bases: TGTGCCAGCAGCAATGGAGGGTCCAACTATGGCTACACCTTC.

This clonotype was picked up a small number of times. This chain uses TRBV5-1 with TRBJ2-7; D remains unclear. V gave up 1 base and J gave up 3 bases, with 14 bases separating them. CDR1 SGHRS and CDR2 YFSETQ come from the germline V gene. The CDR3 consists of 15 residues. The CDR3 coding sequence is TGCGCCAGCAGCTTGTCATCGGGTCTAGTCTACGAGCAGTACTTC. This encodes CASSLSSGLVYEQYF.

This clonotype was observed a few times. The rearrangement joins TRBV3-1 to TRBJ2-7, with D unresolved. CDR1 LGHDT and CDR2 YNNKEL come from the germline V gene (reference sequence). V was pared by 1 base and J by 3 bases, with 13 bases between. The CDR3 runs 15 residues. The CDR3 DNA sequence: TGTGCCAGCAGCCAAGGGATTGGCCCTAGCTACGAGCAGTACTTC. Translated, it gives CASSQGIGPSYEQYF.

This clonotype was picked up many times. J is TRBJ2-2 and V is TRBV6-1; 11 bases are a match to TRBD1. CDR3 length: 15 residues. In germline, CDR1 is MNHNS, CDR2 SASEGT. V dropped 6 bases and J dropped 4; count of bases not matched to a gene: 4. The chain's CDR3 is CASRDRGRRTGELFF. CDR3 nucleotides: TGTGCCAGCAGGGACAGGGGGCGCCGCACCGGGGAGCTGTTTTTT.

This clonotype was detected a few times. The gene calls are TRBV27 and TRBJ2-7, with D possibly matching TRBD2 (6 bases). This CDR3 contains 12 residues. The germline V gene encodes CDR1 MNHEY and CDR2 SMNVEV (reference sequence). Trimming took 4 bases from V and 6 from J, leaving 10 bases between them. Here the CDR3 reads CASSSEGGEQYF. The CDR3 nucleotides read TGTGCCAGCAGTTCGGAGGGAGGCGAGCAGTACTTC.

This clonotype has more than one count but fewer than ten. The chain is built from TRBV14 and TRBJ1-1, with D perhaps matching TRBD1 (5 bases). This CDR3 comprises 16 residues. Germline V CDR1 and CDR2: SGHDN, FVKESK. V lost 0 bases and J 1 base, leaving 12 bases between the germline ends. The CDR3: CASSQDLLTANTEAFF. CDR3 sequence (DNA): TGTGCCAGCAGCCAAGATCTTCTGACAGCGAACACTGAAGCTTTCTTT.

The chain links TRBV5-1 to TRBJ2-5, with 7 bases matching TRBD1. CDR1 SGHRS and CDR2 YFSETQ come from the germline V gene. The J segment lost 2 bases and the V segment lost 5 bases, leaving 6 bases of the junction unmatched. This CDR3 region has 14 residues. CDR3 in DNA: TGCGCCAGCAGGAGGGGACAGACTCAAGAGACCCAGTACTTC. Amino acid sequence: CASRRGQTQETQYF.

This rearrangement joins TRBV7-2 to TRBJ2-3; 9 bases align to TRBD2. Trimming at V came to 8 bases and at J to 4 bases, leaving 4 bases not matched to a gene. CDR3 length: 13 amino acids. In germline, CDR1 is SGHTA, CDR2 FQGNSA. The CDR3 coding sequence is TGTGCCAGCCTAGCGGGACCCTCAGATACGCAGTATTTT. Its translation: CASLAGPSDTQYF.